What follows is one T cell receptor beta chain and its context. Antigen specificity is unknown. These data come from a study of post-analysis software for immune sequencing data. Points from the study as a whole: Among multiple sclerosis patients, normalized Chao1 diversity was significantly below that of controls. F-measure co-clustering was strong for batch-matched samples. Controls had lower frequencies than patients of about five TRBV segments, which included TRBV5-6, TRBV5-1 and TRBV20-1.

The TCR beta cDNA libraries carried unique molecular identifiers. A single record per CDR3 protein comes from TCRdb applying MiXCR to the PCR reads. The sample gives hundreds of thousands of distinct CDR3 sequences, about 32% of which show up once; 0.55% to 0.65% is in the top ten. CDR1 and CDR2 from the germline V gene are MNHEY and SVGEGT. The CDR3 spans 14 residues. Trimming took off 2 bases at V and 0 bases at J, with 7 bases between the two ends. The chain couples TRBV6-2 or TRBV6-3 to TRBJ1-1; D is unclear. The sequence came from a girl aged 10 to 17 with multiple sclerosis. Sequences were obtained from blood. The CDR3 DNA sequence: TGTGCCAGCAGTTACGGGGTCCTGAACACTGAAGCTTTCTTT. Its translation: CASSYGVLNTEAFF.